The present T cell receptor beta chain was sequenced within a study of blood T cells in healthy people across ages. Study-wide results and limits: Naive T cell percentage strongly correlated with TCR beta diversity. The study could not conclusively compare naive and antigen-experienced cells, given its unsorted PBMCs.

V trimming: 4 bases; J trimming: 5 bases; junction bases outside the gene matches: 6. This CDR3 spans 14 amino acids. The germline CDR1 and CDR2 sequences are SGHRS and YFSETQ. The use of a sample-barcoded 5' primer and a J-beta primer mix characterized a second PCR of roughly 6 to 11 cycles. TCRdb processed the 5' RACE reads anew with MiXCR; each CDR3 protein has one entry. This sample carries approximately 1.5 million distinct CDR3 sequences, under 55% of them seen once, and the ten largest clones take roughly 3.7%. The count of this clonotype is one. Its antigen remains unknown. This clonotype originated in a woman aged 18 to 35 in good health. The sequencing input was blood. This chain uses TRBV5-1 with TRBJ2-3, with 8 bases aligning to TRBD1. CDR3 DNA: TGCGCCAGCAGCACCACAGACAGGGGAGATACGCAGTATTTT. This codes for CASSTTDRGDTQYF.